This T cell receptor (beta chain) is from a study of blood T cell repertoires in COVID-19. Study at large: Nucleic acid was either cDNA or gDNA, and it came from T cells, B-cell-depleted T cells, or PBMCs.

V was shortened by 5 bases and J by 10 bases, with 17 bases between the two germline ends. In germline, CDR1 is SGHVS, CDR2 FQNEAQ. This CDR3 has 13 residues. Method: immunoSEQ multiplex PCR; TCRdb's copy keeps in-frame clones and lacks some. Here the sample spans fewer than 70,000 clones, around 80% being singletons. This TCR derives from a human donor in a cohort sampled during active COVID-19. This sequence joins TRBV7-8 and TRBJ2-5, with a possible D match to TRBD1 (6 bases). The sample was peripheral blood. In DNA form, the CDR3 reads TGTGCCAGCAGCCCGCCTACAGGGATTTTCCAGTACTTC. Encoded protein: CASSPPTGIFQYF.